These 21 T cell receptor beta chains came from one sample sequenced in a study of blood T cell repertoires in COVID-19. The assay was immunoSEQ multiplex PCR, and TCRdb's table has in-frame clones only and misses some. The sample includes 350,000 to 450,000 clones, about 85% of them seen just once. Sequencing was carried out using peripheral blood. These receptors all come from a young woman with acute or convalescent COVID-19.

CDR3 residues: CATSSGRDRSYEQYF. The CDR3 bases are TGTGCCACCAGCAGCGGCCGGGACAGGTCCTACGAGCAGTACTTC. J is TRBJ2-7 and V is TRBV15, with 8 bases lining up with TRBD1. Germline trimming cut 3 bases from V and 1 base from J; bases unmatched to any gene: 5. This CDR3 is built from 15 residues. Germline CDR1 LNHNV, CDR2 YYDKDF (reference sequence).

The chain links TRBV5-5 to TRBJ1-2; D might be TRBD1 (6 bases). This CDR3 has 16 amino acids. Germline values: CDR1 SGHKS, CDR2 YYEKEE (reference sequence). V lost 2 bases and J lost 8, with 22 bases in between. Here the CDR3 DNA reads TGTGCCAGCAGCTTCGGGGAGGGGGAGGCCCTGAGAGGCTACACCTTC. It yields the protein CASSFGEGEALRGYTF.

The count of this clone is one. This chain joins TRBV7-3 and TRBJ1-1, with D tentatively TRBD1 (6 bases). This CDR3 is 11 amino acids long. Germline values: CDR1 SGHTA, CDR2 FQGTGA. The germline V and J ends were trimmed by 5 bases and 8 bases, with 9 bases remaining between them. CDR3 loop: CASSVGAEAFF. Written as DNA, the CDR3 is TGTGCCAGCAGCGTGGGGGCCGAAGCTTTCTTT.

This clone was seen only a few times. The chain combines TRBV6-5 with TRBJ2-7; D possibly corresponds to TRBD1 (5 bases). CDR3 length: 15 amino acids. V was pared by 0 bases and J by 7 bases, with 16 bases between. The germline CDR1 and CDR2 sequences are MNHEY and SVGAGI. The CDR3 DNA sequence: TGTGCCAGCAGTTACTCGATTTTACAGGTCGGGGAGCAGTACTTC. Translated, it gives CASSYSILQVGEQYF.

The DNA of the CDR3 is TGTGCCAGCAGCTTGGGACAGGGAATGGACACCGGGGAGCTGTTTTTT. It codes for CASSLGQGMDTGELFF. The chain uses TRBV5-4 and TRBJ2-2; 7 nucleotides match TRBD1. Germline V lookup: CDR1 SGHNT, CDR2 YYREEE (reference sequence). V was pared by 0 bases and J by 3 bases, with 5 bases of the junction left unmatched. This CDR3 has 16 amino acids.

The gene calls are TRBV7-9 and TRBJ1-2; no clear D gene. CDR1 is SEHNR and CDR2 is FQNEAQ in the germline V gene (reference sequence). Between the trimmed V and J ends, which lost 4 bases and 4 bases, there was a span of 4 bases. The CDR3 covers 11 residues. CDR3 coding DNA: TGTGCCAGCAGCTCTTTCTATGGCTACACCTTC. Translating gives CASSSFYGYTF.

In DNA, the CDR3 is TGCGCCAGCAGCTTGGCCAATAGCGGGACCCTGGGAGAGACCCAGTACTTC. Amino acids: CASSLANSGTLGETQYF. The chain has TRBV5-1 and TRBJ2-5; 8 nucleotides agree with TRBD2. V gave up 0 bases and J gave up 4 bases; unmatched junction bases: 11. The CDR3 loop spans 17 amino acids. CDR1 is SGHRS, CDR2 YFSETQ, per germline.

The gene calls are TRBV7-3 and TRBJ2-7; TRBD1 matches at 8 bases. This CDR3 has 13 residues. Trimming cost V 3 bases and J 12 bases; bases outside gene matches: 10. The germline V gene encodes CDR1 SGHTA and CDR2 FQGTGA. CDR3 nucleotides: TGTGCCAGCAGCTTGACCCCCGGGGACAGGCCGTACTTC. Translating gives CASSLTPGDRPYF.

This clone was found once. The CDR3 nucleotides read TGTGCCAGCAGCCCCCTCGGACTACTATACAATGAGCAGTTCTTC. As protein: CASSPLGLLYNEQFF. The V gene is TRBV7-2, the J gene TRBJ2-1, with TRBD2 as a possible D gene (6 bases). The CDR3 covers 15 residues. Germline V CDR1 and CDR2: SGHTA, FQGNSA. V dropped 5 bases and J dropped 4 bases, with 15 bases sitting between them. Based on the CDR3 plus reference TRBV7-2 and TRBJ2-1, the full variable domain is GAGVSQSPSNKVTEKGKDVELRCDPISGHTALYWYRQSLGQGLEFLIYFQGNSAPDKSGLPSDRFSAERTGGSVSTLTIQRTQQEDSAVYLCASSPLGLLYNEQFFGPGTRLTVL.

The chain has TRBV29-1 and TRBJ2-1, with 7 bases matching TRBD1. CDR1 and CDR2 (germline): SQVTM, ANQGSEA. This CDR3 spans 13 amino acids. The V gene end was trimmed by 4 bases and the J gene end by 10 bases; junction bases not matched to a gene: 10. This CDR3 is CSVGGQYVVEQFF. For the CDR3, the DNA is TGCAGCGTTGGGGGACAGTACGTCGTCGAGCAGTTCTTC.

CDR3 coding DNA: TGTGCCAGCAGCTTAAGGATAACTAGCGGCGTGAATGAGCAGTTCTTC. Protein product: CASSLRITSGVNEQFF. The V and J genes are TRBV7-3 and TRBJ2-1; 8 nucleotides align to TRBD2. This CDR3 has 16 residues. Germline trimming cut 1 base from V and 7 bases from J; bases unmatched to any gene: 9. Germline-derived CDR1 and CDR2 are SGHTA and FQGTGA. The whole variable domain, filled in from reference TRBV7-3 and TRBJ2-1, reads GAGVSQTPSNKVTEKGKYVELRCDPISGHTALYWYRQSLGQGPEFLIYFQGTGAADDSGLPNDRFFAVRPEGSVSTLKIQRTERGDSAVYLCASSLRITSGVNEQFFGPGTRLTVL.

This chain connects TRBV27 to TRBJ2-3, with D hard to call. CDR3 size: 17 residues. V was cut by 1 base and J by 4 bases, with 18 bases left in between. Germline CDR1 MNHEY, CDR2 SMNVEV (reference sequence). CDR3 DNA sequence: TGTGCCAGCAGTTTATGGGCCGAACAGAATTTAGCAGATACGCAGTATTTT. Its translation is CASSLWAEQNLADTQYF.

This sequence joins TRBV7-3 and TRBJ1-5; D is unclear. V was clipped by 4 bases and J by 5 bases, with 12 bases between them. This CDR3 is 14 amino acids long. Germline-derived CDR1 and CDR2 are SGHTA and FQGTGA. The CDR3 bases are TGTGCCAGCAGCTCAGAAGTGTCCGATCAGCCCCAGCATTTT. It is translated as CASSSEVSDQPQHF. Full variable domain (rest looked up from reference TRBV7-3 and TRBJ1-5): GAGVSQTPSNKVTEKGKYVELRCDPISGHTALYWYRQSLGQGPEFLIYFQGTGAADDSGLPNDRFFAVRPEGSVSTLKIQRTERGDSAVYLCASSSEVSDQPQHFGDGTRLSIL.

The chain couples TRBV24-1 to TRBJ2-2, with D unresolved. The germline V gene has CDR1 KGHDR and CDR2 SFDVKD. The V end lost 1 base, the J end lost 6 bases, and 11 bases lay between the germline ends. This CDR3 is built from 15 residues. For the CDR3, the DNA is TGTGCCACCAGTGATTTAAGACCTCAGGCCGGGGAGCTGTTTTTT. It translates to CATSDLRPQAGELFF.

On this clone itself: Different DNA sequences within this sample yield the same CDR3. The DNA of the CDR3 is TGTGCCAGCAGCTTGAGTGGGGGGAGCAATCAGCCCCAGCATTTT. Protein: CASSLSGGSNQPQHF. This chain joins TRBV5-8 and TRBJ1-5, with D perhaps matching TRBD1 (5 bases). Germline CDR1 reads SGHTS; CDR2 reads YDEGEE. The CDR3 is 15 amino acids. V was shortened by 1 base and J by 1 base, with 9 bases between the two germline ends.

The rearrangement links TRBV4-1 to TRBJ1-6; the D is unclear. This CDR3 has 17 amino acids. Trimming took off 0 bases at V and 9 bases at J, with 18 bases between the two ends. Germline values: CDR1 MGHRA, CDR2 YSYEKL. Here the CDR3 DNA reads TGCGCCAGCAGCCAAGATTTCGGAGGGTTAGGTGTTTCACCCCTCCACTTT. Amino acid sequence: CASSQDFGGLGVSPLHF.

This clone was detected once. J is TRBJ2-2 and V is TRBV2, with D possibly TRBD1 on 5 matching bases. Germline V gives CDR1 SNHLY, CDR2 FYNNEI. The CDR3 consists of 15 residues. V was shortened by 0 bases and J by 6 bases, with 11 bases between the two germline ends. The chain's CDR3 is CASSEAPLTAGELFF. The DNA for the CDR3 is TGTGCCAGCAGTGAAGCTCCCCTGACAGCCGGGGAGCTGTTTTTT.

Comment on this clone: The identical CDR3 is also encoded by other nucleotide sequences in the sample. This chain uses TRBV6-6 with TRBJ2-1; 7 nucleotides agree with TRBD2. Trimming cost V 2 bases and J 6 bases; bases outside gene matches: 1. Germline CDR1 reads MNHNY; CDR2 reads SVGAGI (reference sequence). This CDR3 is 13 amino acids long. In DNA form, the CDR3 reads TGTGCCAGCAGTTACGGCGGGGGCAATGAGCAGTTCTTC. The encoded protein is CASSYGGGNEQFF.

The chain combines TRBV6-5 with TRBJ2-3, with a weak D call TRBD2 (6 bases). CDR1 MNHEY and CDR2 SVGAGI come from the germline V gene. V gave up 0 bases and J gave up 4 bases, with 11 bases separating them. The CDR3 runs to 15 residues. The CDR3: CASSYSAGLADTQYF. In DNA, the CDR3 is TGTGCCAGCAGTTACTCAGCGGGCTTGGCAGATACGCAGTATTTT.

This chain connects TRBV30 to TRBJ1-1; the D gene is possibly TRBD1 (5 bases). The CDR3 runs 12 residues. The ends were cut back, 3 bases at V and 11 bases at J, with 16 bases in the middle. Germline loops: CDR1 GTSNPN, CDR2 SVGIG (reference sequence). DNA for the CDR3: TGTGCCTGGAGCCGGGGGGGAGGGCTGGCTTTCTTT. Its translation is CAWSRGGGLAFF.

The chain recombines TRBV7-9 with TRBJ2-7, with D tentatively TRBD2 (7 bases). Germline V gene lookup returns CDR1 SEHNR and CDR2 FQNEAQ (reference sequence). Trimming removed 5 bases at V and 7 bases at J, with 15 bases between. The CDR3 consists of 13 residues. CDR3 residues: CASSSGTLEEQYF. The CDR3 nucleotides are TGTGCCAGCAGCAGCGGGACACTGGAGGAGCAGTACTTC.